This is a list of T cell receptor beta chains from one sample in a study of T cells of healthy individuals. One entry per CDR3 protein, called by TCRdb with MiXCR from the 5' RACE reads. This sample has under 70,000 distinct CDR3 sequences, with roughly 14% found just once. The receptor set was obtained from a human donor in good health. The CDR3 runs from the conserved cysteine through the conserved F or W. D genes are given only for firm matches. Clone size is not always given. Where it is, it says once, few, many or a class for expanded clones.

J gene: TRBJ2-7
D gene: -
clone size: -
V gene: TRBV6-2/TRBV6-3
CDR3 length: 14
CDR3 protein: CASSPGRTSYEQYF
CDR3 DNA: TGTGCCAGCAGCCCGGGACGGACCTCCTACGAGCAGTACTTC

J gene: TRBJ1-4
D gene: TRBD1
clone size: -
V gene: TRBV5-1
CDR3 length: 14
CDR3 protein: CASSMGQGIEKLFF
CDR3 DNA: TGCGCCAGCAGCATGGGACAGGGGATAGAAAAACTGTTTTTT

J gene: TRBJ1-2
D gene: TRBD1
clone size: few
V gene: TRBV5-1
CDR3 length: 15
CDR3 protein: CASSPGTGPGYGYTF
CDR3 DNA: TGCGCCAGCAGCCCGGGGACAGGGCCCGGGTATGGCTACACCTTC

J gene: TRBJ2-7
D gene: TRBD1
clone size: many
V gene: TRBV11-2
CDR3 length: 16
CDR3 protein: CASSAGGGQGSYEQYF
CDR3 DNA: TGTGCCAGCAGCGCAGGAGGGGGACAGGGCTCCTACGAGCAGTACTTC

J gene: TRBJ2-7
D gene: -
clone size: many
V gene: TRBV11-2
CDR3 length: 14
CDR3 protein: CASRGVGGTYEQYF
CDR3 DNA: TGTGCCAGCAGGGGAGTGGGAGGAACCTACGAGCAGTACTTC

J gene: TRBJ2-7
D gene: -
clone size: many
V gene: TRBV5-5
CDR3 length: 16
CDR3 protein: CASSLRQAGASYEQYF
CDR3 DNA: TGTGCCAGCAGCTTACGACAGGCCGGGGCCTCCTACGAGCAGTACTTC

J gene: TRBJ2-2
D gene: -
clone size: -
V gene: TRBV7-2
CDR3 length: 14
CDR3 protein: CASSLGGPTGELFF
CDR3 DNA: TGTGCCAGCAGCTTAGGGGGGCCCACCGGGGAGCTGTTTTTT

J gene: TRBJ2-5
D gene: TRBD2
clone size: few
V gene: TRBV7-7
CDR3 length: 15
CDR3 protein: CASSPAGEPEETQYF
CDR3 DNA: TGTGCCAGCAGCCCCGCGGGGGAGCCCGAAGAGACCCAGTACTTC

J gene: TRBJ2-5
D gene: TRBD2
clone size: -
V gene: TRBV12-3/TRBV12-4
CDR3 length: 14
CDR3 protein: CASSLGLAAETQYF
CDR3 DNA: TGTGCCAGCAGTTTAGGTCTAGCGGCGGAGACCCAGTACTTC

J gene: TRBJ1-2
D gene: TRBD1
clone size: many
V gene: TRBV19
CDR3 length: 15
CDR3 protein: CASSIRTGDNYGYTF
CDR3 DNA: TGTGCCAGTAGTATAAGGACAGGGGACAACTATGGCTACACCTTC

J gene: TRBJ2-3
D gene: TRBD1
clone size: many
V gene: TRBV24-1
CDR3 length: 17
CDR3 protein: CATSDQDGQGNTDTQYF
CDR3 DNA: TGTGCCACCAGTGATCAGGACGGACAGGGCAACACAGATACGCAGTATTTT

J gene: TRBJ2-4
D gene: -
clone size: -
V gene: TRBV20-1
CDR3 length: 14
CDR3 protein: CSAEDRVAKNIQYF
CDR3 DNA: TGCAGTGCTGAAGACCGAGTAGCCAAAAACATTCAGTACTTC

J gene: TRBJ1-2
D gene: -
clone size: -
V gene: TRBV5-4
CDR3 length: 16
CDR3 protein: CASSLVKGFLGYGYTF
CDR3 DNA: TGTGCCAGCAGCTTGGTTAAGGGATTTCTGGGCTATGGCTACACCTTC

J gene: TRBJ2-2
D gene: TRBD2
clone size: many
V gene: TRBV10-2
CDR3 length: 14
CDR3 protein: CASSGDSGSGELFF
CDR3 DNA: TGCGCCAGCAGTGGAGATAGCGGGAGCGGGGAGCTGTTTTTT

J gene: TRBJ1-2
D gene: -
clone size: many
V gene: TRBV18
CDR3 length: 14
CDR3 protein: CASSPAPPNYGYTF
CDR3 DNA: TGTGCCAGCTCACCAGCACCCCCTAACTATGGCTACACCTTC

J gene: TRBJ2-2
D gene: TRBD2
clone size: -
V gene: TRBV6-2/TRBV6-3
CDR3 length: 13
CDR3 protein: CASGRGGVGELFF
CDR3 DNA: TGTGCCAGCGGACGGGGGGGCGTCGGGGAGCTGTTTTTT

J gene: TRBJ2-7
D gene: -
clone size: -
V gene: TRBV3-1
CDR3 length: 14
CDR3 protein: CASSQDLVPYEQYF
CDR3 DNA: TGTGCCAGCAGCCAAGATCTAGTTCCCTACGAGCAGTACTTC

J gene: TRBJ1-1
D gene: TRBD1
clone size: many
V gene: TRBV12-3/TRBV12-4
CDR3 length: 12
CDR3 protein: CASIPDRGQAFF
CDR3 DNA: TGTGCCAGCATCCCGGACAGGGGGCAAGCTTTCTTT

J gene: TRBJ2-1
D gene: TRBD2
clone size: few
V gene: TRBV4-1
CDR3 length: 15
CDR3 protein: CASSQGGGGVNEQFF
CDR3 DNA: TGCGCCAGCAGCCAAGGGGGCGGGGGGGTCAATGAGCAGTTCTTC

J gene: TRBJ2-5
D gene: -
clone size: few
V gene: TRBV20-1
CDR3 length: 13
CDR3 protein: CSARPGYQETQYF
CDR3 DNA: TGCAGTGCCAGACCTGGATACCAAGAGACCCAGTACTTC

J gene: TRBJ1-4
D gene: -
clone size: many
V gene: TRBV5-4
CDR3 length: 14
CDR3 protein: CASSNGGANEKLFF
CDR3 DNA: TGTGCCAGCTCCAACGGGGGAGCTAATGAAAAACTGTTTTTT

J gene: TRBJ2-1
D gene: -
clone size: many
V gene: TRBV10-3
CDR3 length: 16
CDR3 protein: CAISEGMAGAYNEQFF
CDR3 DNA: TGTGCCATCAGTGAAGGAATGGCAGGGGCCTACAATGAGCAGTTCTTC

J gene: TRBJ1-1
D gene: -
clone size: many
V gene: TRBV20-1
CDR3 length: 14
CDR3 protein: CSADRGGGNTEAFF
CDR3 DNA: TGCAGTGCTGACCGTGGGGGGGGGAACACTGAAGCTTTCTTT

J gene: TRBJ2-1
D gene: TRBD2
clone size: few
V gene: TRBV24-1
CDR3 length: 16
CDR3 protein: CATSGLAGGSYNEQFF
CDR3 DNA: TGTGCCACCAGTGGGCTAGCGGGAGGCTCCTACAATGAGCAGTTCTTC

J gene: TRBJ2-2
D gene: -
clone size: many
V gene: TRBV19
CDR3 length: 16
CDR3 protein: CASEDRGGRAPGVLFF
CDR3 DNA: TGTGCCAGTGAAGACAGGGGTGGGAGGGCACCAGGCGTGCTGTTTTTT

J gene: TRBJ2-1
D gene: -
clone size: -
V gene: TRBV7-3
CDR3 length: 13
CDR3 protein: CASSLSPSHEQFF
CDR3 DNA: TGTGCCAGCAGCTTAAGTCCCAGCCATGAGCAGTTCTTC

J gene: TRBJ2-4
D gene: TRBD2
clone size: few
V gene: TRBV5-5
CDR3 length: 15
CDR3 protein: CASSPSGTNQNIQYF
CDR3 DNA: TGTGCCAGCAGCCCTAGCGGTACAAATCAAAACATTCAGTACTTC

J gene: TRBJ2-2
D gene: TRBD1
clone size: -
V gene: TRBV20-1
CDR3 length: 14
CDR3 protein: CSAVSGGVAGELFF
CDR3 DNA: TGCAGTGCTGTTTCAGGGGGCGTCGCCGGGGAGCTGTTTTTT

J gene: TRBJ1-5
D gene: -
clone size: -
V gene: TRBV12-5
CDR3 length: 16
CDR3 protein: CASGLVATASNQPQHF
CDR3 DNA: TGTGCTAGTGGTTTGGTAGCGACGGCTAGCAATCAGCCCCAGCATTTT

J gene: TRBJ2-1
D gene: -
clone size: -
V gene: TRBV2
CDR3 length: 14
CDR3 protein: CASSPTGINSEQFF
CDR3 DNA: TGTGCCAGCAGTCCAACCGGGATCAATAGTGAGCAGTTCTTC

J gene: TRBJ1-4
D gene: -
clone size: -
V gene: TRBV2
CDR3 length: 16
CDR3 protein: CASSRTGGFANEKLFF
CDR3 DNA: TGTGCCAGCAGTCGTACAGGAGGGTTCGCTAATGAAAAACTGTTTTTT

J gene: TRBJ2-5
D gene: -
clone size: -
V gene: TRBV28
CDR3 length: 15
CDR3 protein: CASSFERRGQETQYF
CDR3 DNA: TGTGCCAGCAGTTTTGAGCGGAGGGGACAAGAGACCCAGTACTTC

J gene: TRBJ1-5
D gene: -
clone size: -
V gene: TRBV10-3
CDR3 length: 17
CDR3 protein: CAISGGFRGNGTQPQHF
CDR3 DNA: TGTGCCATCAGTGGGGGATTTCGGGGCAACGGTACTCAGCCCCAGCATTTT

J gene: TRBJ2-7
D gene: TRBD2
clone size: many
V gene: TRBV5-1
CDR3 length: 14
CDR3 protein: CASSLGLAVYEQYF
CDR3 DNA: TGCGCCAGCAGCTTGGGTCTAGCGGTCTACGAGCAGTACTTC

J gene: TRBJ2-6
D gene: -
clone size: few
V gene: TRBV2
CDR3 length: 17
CDR3 protein: CASSDLWGQKGANVLTF
CDR3 DNA: TGTGCCAGCAGTGACTTATGGGGGCAGAAAGGGGCCAACGTCCTGACTTTC

J gene: TRBJ1-1
D gene: -
clone size: -
V gene: TRBV6-2/TRBV6-3
CDR3 length: 14
CDR3 protein: CASFHDRSRTEAFF
CDR3 DNA: TGTGCCAGCTTTCATGACAGGTCGAGAACTGAAGCTTTCTTT

J gene: TRBJ1-2
D gene: -
clone size: -
V gene: TRBV7-2
CDR3 length: 13
CDR3 protein: CASSLATSTGYTF
CDR3 DNA: TGTGCCAGCAGCTTAGCAACGTCGACAGGCTACACCTTC

J gene: TRBJ2-7
D gene: TRBD1
clone size: few
V gene: TRBV2
CDR3 length: 19
CDR3 protein: CASSGAGDRVKRSSYEQYF
CDR3 DNA: TGTGCCAGCAGTGGGGCTGGGGACAGGGTGAAAAGGAGCTCCTACGAGCAGTACTTC

J gene: TRBJ1-5
D gene: -
clone size: -
V gene: TRBV2
CDR3 length: 12
CDR3 protein: CASTKPGQPQHF
CDR3 DNA: TGTGCCAGCACCAAGCCAGGCCAGCCCCAGCATTTT

J gene: TRBJ1-5
D gene: -
clone size: many
V gene: TRBV5-1
CDR3 length: 15
CDR3 protein: CASSQDGEINQPQHF
CDR3 DNA: TGCGCCAGCAGCCAGGACGGAGAAATCAATCAGCCCCAGCATTTT

J gene: TRBJ2-1
D gene: TRBD2
clone size: -
V gene: TRBV19
CDR3 length: 15
CDR3 protein: CASSIRPGLHNEQFF
CDR3 DNA: TGTGCCAGTAGTATAAGGCCGGGACTACACAATGAGCAGTTCTTC

J gene: TRBJ2-1
D gene: -
clone size: many
V gene: TRBV5-6
CDR3 length: 16
CDR3 protein: CASSLEGGQSYNEQFF
CDR3 DNA: TGTGCCAGCAGCCTAGAGGGCGGACAGTCCTACAATGAGCAGTTCTTC

J gene: TRBJ1-2
D gene: -
clone size: -
V gene: TRBV9
CDR3 length: 17
CDR3 protein: CASSVAGQGDFNYGYTF
CDR3 DNA: TGTGCCAGCAGCGTAGCGGGGCAGGGCGACTTCAACTATGGCTACACCTTC

J gene: TRBJ2-7
D gene: TRBD1
clone size: many
V gene: TRBV20-1
CDR3 length: 15
CDR3 protein: CSAIPGTGLSYEQYF
CDR3 DNA: TGCAGTGCTATCCCCGGGACAGGGTTGTCCTACGAGCAGTACTTC

J gene: TRBJ2-3
D gene: -
clone size: many
V gene: TRBV25-1
CDR3 length: 12
CDR3 protein: CASSRSSDTQYF
CDR3 DNA: TGTGCCAGCAGTCGGAGTTCAGATACGCAGTATTTT

J gene: TRBJ2-7
D gene: -
clone size: many
V gene: TRBV4-1
CDR3 length: 14
CDR3 protein: CASSEHQGNYEQYF
CDR3 DNA: TGCGCCAGCAGCGAACATCAGGGGAACTACGAGCAGTACTTC

J gene: TRBJ2-7
D gene: -
clone size: many
V gene: TRBV20-1
CDR3 length: 12
CDR3 protein: CSARGGDNEQYF
CDR3 DNA: TGCAGTGCTAGAGGGGGTGACAACGAGCAGTACTTC

J gene: TRBJ2-3
D gene: TRBD1
clone size: many
V gene: TRBV2
CDR3 length: 16
CDR3 protein: CASRKNRQGRTDTQYF
CDR3 DNA: TGTGCCAGCAGAAAGAACCGACAGGGGCGCACAGATACGCAGTATTTT

J gene: TRBJ2-1
D gene: TRBD1
clone size: -
V gene: TRBV6-2/TRBV6-3
CDR3 length: 19
CDR3 protein: CASSYSDLMDRESDNEQFF
CDR3 DNA: TGTGCCAGCAGTTACTCTGATTTGATGGACAGGGAATCCGACAATGAGCAGTTCTTC

J gene: TRBJ1-2
D gene: -
clone size: -
V gene: TRBV21-1
CDR3 length: 12
CDR3 protein: CASSNRGLGYTF
CDR3 DNA: TGTGCCAGCAGCAACAGGGGGCTTGGCTACACCTTC

J gene: TRBJ1-1
D gene: -
clone size: many
V gene: TRBV5-4
CDR3 length: 17
CDR3 protein: CASSLRPATDLNTEAFF
CDR3 DNA: TGTGCCAGCAGCTTGCGGCCCGCGACAGACCTGAACACTGAAGCTTTCTTT

J gene: TRBJ2-6
D gene: -
clone size: -
V gene: TRBV7-8
CDR3 length: 15
CDR3 protein: CASSSGSVWANVLTF
CDR3 DNA: TGTGCCAGCAGCTCCGGGAGTGTCTGGGCCAACGTCCTGACTTTC

J gene: TRBJ1-1
D gene: -
clone size: few
V gene: TRBV15
CDR3 length: 14
CDR3 protein: CATSRETVNTEAFF
CDR3 DNA: TGTGCCACCAGCAGAGAGACGGTGAACACTGAAGCTTTCTTT

J gene: TRBJ1-2
D gene: -
clone size: -
V gene: TRBV29-1
CDR3 length: 12
CDR3 protein: CSVGGLDYGYTF
CDR3 DNA: TGCAGCGTGGGTGGACTTGACTATGGCTACACCTTC

J gene: TRBJ2-5
D gene: -
clone size: -
V gene: TRBV20-1
CDR3 length: 11
CDR3 protein: CSVKGGETQYF
CDR3 DNA: TGCAGTGTTAAGGGGGGAGAGACCCAGTACTTC

J gene: TRBJ1-4
D gene: -
clone size: many
V gene: TRBV2
CDR3 length: 13
CDR3 protein: CASYDRSAEKLFF
CDR3 DNA: TGTGCCAGCTATGACAGGTCCGCTGAAAAACTGTTTTTT

J gene: TRBJ2-2
D gene: TRBD1
clone size: many
V gene: TRBV12-3/TRBV12-4
CDR3 length: 15
CDR3 protein: CASSQTGGGTGELFF
CDR3 DNA: TGTGCCAGCAGTCAAACAGGGGGAGGCACCGGGGAGCTGTTTTTT

J gene: TRBJ2-3
D gene: -
clone size: many
V gene: TRBV7-2
CDR3 length: 15
CDR3 protein: CASSPRGSGTDTQYF
CDR3 DNA: TGTGCCAGCAGCCCAAGGGGGAGCGGCACAGATACGCAGTATTTT

J gene: TRBJ2-2
D gene: -
clone size: few
V gene: TRBV7-7
CDR3 length: 16
CDR3 protein: CASSFSGGGPTGELFF
CDR3 DNA: TGTGCCAGCAGCTTTTCCGGTGGCGGACCCACCGGGGAGCTGTTTTTT